This is a list of T cell receptor beta chains from one sample in a study of Ad26.COV2.S vaccination and SARS-CoV-2 variants. Method: immunoSEQ multiplex PCR; TCRdb's copy keeps in-frame clones and lacks some. The sample lists roughly 320,000 clones, about nine tenths seen once, with roughly 3.1% in the top ten. Source: peripheral blood, taken in a trial of Ad26.COV2.S vaccine versus placebo. These receptors were collected from a person between 18 and 60 years old who received the Ad26.COV2.S COVID-19 vaccine or a placebo. Each CDR3 is given with its conserved first and last residue. The D gene is left open where the match is weak. Clone sizes are given selectively: once, few, many, or a class where the clone is expanded.

V gene	clone size	J gene	D gene	CDR3 DNA	CDR3 protein
TRBV7-3	.	TRBJ1-3	.	TGTGCCAGCAGCCCTCGGGGGGACGCCGGAAACACCATATATTTT	CASSPRGDAGNTIYF
TRBV27	.	TRBJ2-7	.	TGTGCCAGCAGGGGGCACCCAGGGGAGTCGGCCTACGAGCAGTACTTC	CASRGHPGESAYEQYF
TRBV5-4	.	TRBJ1-1	.	TGTGCCAGCAGCTTACGGGTATTGGATAACACTGAAGCTTTCTTT	CASSLRVLDNTEAFF
TRBV9	.	TRBJ1-5	.	TGTGCCAGCAGCTCACAGGGAAATCAGCCCCAGCATTTT	CASSSQGNQPQHF
TRBV13	.	TRBJ2-7	.	TGTGCCAGCAGCCCACCGAGGATAGGTGGCGAGCAGTACTTC	CASSPPRIGGEQYF
TRBV7-9	.	TRBJ2-7	TRBD2	TGTGCCAGCAGCCCCGGGGTAGCGGGGGGGAGGTCCTACGAGCAGTACTTC	CASSPGVAGGRSYEQYF
TRBV6-1	.	TRBJ2-7	.	TGTGCCAGCAGTGAAGTGCGGGTCCTCTCCTACGAGCAGTACTTC	CASSEVRVLSYEQYF
TRBV7-8	.	TRBJ2-7	.	TGTGCCAGCTCGGCTAATCGGGTACCCCCTCGCGAGCAGTACTTC	CASSANRVPPREQYF
TRBV2	.	TRBJ2-7	.	TGTGCCAGCAGTGATGAGATTACCTACGAGCAGTACTTC	CASSDEITYEQYF
TRBV6-5	.	TRBJ1-4	.	TGTGCCAGCAGTAGACCCAATGGTGAAAAACTGTTTTTT	CASSRPNGEKLFF
TRBV15	.	TRBJ2-3	TRBD1	TGTGCCGCAGGGACAGACAGCACAGATACGCAGTATTTT	CAAGTDSTDTQYF
TRBV3-1/TRBV3-2	.	TRBJ2-1	.	TGTGCCAGCAGCCAAATTTTTAATGAGCAGTTCTTC	CASSQIFNEQFF
TRBV30	.	TRBJ1-4	TRBD1	TGTGCCGGGAACAGGGGTGAAAAACTGTTTTTT	CAGNRGEKLFF
TRBV7-8	.	TRBJ1-1	.	TGTGCCAGCAGCTTAGTGAGTACGAACACTGAAGCTTTCTTT	CASSLVSTNTEAFF
TRBV4-1	.	TRBJ2-5	.	TGCGCCAGCAGCCCCCCGACGGGGGTCGGCAAGTACTTC	CASSPPTGVGKYF
TRBV4-3	.	TRBJ2-3	.	TGCGCCAGCAGCCAAGTGGAGGGGTCAGGAACGTATTTT	CASSQVEGSGTYF
TRBV5-4	.	TRBJ1-1	.	TGTGCCAGCAGCTTGGGGGGTTTGTGGGACACTCGCTTGAACACTGAAGCTTTCTTT	CASSLGGLWDTRLNTEAFF
TRBV18	.	TRBJ1-2	.	TGTGCCAGCTCACTTCGCGGGCAGTTTGGCTACACCTTC	CASSLRGQFGYTF
TRBV4-1	.	TRBJ2-7	.	TGCGCCAGCAGCCAAGATGCCGGGCCCGCCTACGAGCAGTACTTC	CASSQDAGPAYEQYF
TRBV18	.	TRBJ1-6	.	TGTGCCAGCTCACCACCGATTCGGGCAGGGTTGAGGTCACCCCTCCACTTT	CASSPPIRAGLRSPLHF
TRBV30	.	TRBJ1-1	TRBD1	TGTGCCTGTACAGGGGGCGCAGAAGCTTTCTTT	CACTGGAEAFF
TRBV7-6	.	TRBJ2-1	TRBD1	TGTGCCAGCAGCTTAGCGACAGGGACCTACAATGGGCAGTTCTTC	CASSLATGTYNGQFF
TRBV7-3	.	TRBJ1-1	.	TGTGCCAGCAGCTTAATTAGGGCACTGAACACTGAAGCTTTCTTT	CASSLIRALNTEAFF
TRBV4-2	.	TRBJ2-1	TRBD2	TGTGCCAGCAGCCAAGAGGGGACTAGCGGGGGGGCTATTGATGAGCAGTTCTTC	CASSQEGTSGGAIDEQFF
TRBV7-8	.	TRBJ1-1	.	TGTGCCAGCAGCCCTTATGGGGGGCAGTTGAACACTGAAGCTTTCTTT	CASSPYGGQLNTEAFF
TRBV5-1	.	TRBJ2-7	TRBD1	TGCGCCAGCAGCTTACCGGGACAGGTAGTCTACGAGCAGTACTTC	CASSLPGQVVYEQYF
TRBV6-5	once	TRBJ1-5	.	TGTGCCAGCAGCGAGGGAGGGGATCGGGGTCAGCCCCAGCATTTT	CASSEGGDRGQPQHF
TRBV12-5	.	TRBJ2-3	TRBD2	TGTGCTAGTGGTAAGACTAGCGGGGGACCAGATACGCAGTATTTT	CASGKTSGGPDTQYF
TRBV6-5	.	TRBJ1-2	.	TGTGCCAGCAGTTACTCGAACCCGGGTGGCTACACCTTC	CASSYSNPGGYTF
TRBV10-3	.	TRBJ1-1	TRBD1	TGTGCCATCAGTGAGAGGGAGGGGGCCACCTTGAACACTGAAGCTTTCTTT	CAISEREGATLNTEAFF
TRBV5-1	.	TRBJ1-4	TRBD1	TGCGCCAGCAGCTTGACAGGGGGGCGAGAAAAACTGTTTTTT	CASSLTGGREKLFF
TRBV5-1	once	TRBJ2-5	TRBD2	TGCGCCAGCAGCTTCTCGGGGGGGCCAGGAGAGACCCAGTACTTC	CASSFSGGPGETQYF
TRBV7-9	.	TRBJ1-1	.	TGTGCCAGCAGCTCGTTCTCGGACAGCCACACTGAAGCTTTCTTT	CASSSFSDSHTEAFF
TRBV27	few	TRBJ1-6	.	TGTGCCAGCAGTTTATCGTTGGGACAAGAGAATTCACCCCTCCACTTT	CASSLSLGQENSPLHF
TRBV2	.	TRBJ2-5	TRBD1	TGTGCCAGCAGGCAGGGGGCCCAAGAGACCCAGTACTTC	CASRQGAQETQYF
TRBV25-1	.	TRBJ1-2	.	TGTGCCAGCAGTCACCTCGACAGCTATGGCTACACCTTC	CASSHLDSYGYTF
TRBV28	.	TRBJ1-5	.	TGTGCCAGCAGTTTAAGATTCGACTATAGCAATCAGCCCCAGCATTTT	CASSLRFDYSNQPQHF
TRBV10-3	.	TRBJ1-1	.	TGTGCCATCAGTGAGTCTGGGGGGCGGACTGAAGCTTTCTTT	CAISESGGRTEAFF
TRBV7-6	.	TRBJ2-7	.	TGTGCCAGCAGCTTAGTCTCAGGTCCGATCACGGGGGAGCAGTACTTC	CASSLVSGPITGEQYF
TRBV7-2	.	TRBJ1-1	TRBD1	TGTGCCAGCAGCTTACAGGGGGCGAGAGGAGAAGCTTTCTTT	CASSLQGARGEAFF
TRBV7-6	.	TRBJ2-1	TRBD2	TGTGCCAGCAGCCCTACAGCGGCCGGGGGGAACAATGAGCAGTTCTTC	CASSPTAAGGNNEQFF
TRBV5-1	.	TRBJ1-1	.	TGCGCCAGCAGCTTGGGGGGTCCGAACACTGAAGCTTTCTTT	CASSLGGPNTEAFF
TRBV7-9	.	TRBJ1-1	.	TGTGCCAGCAGCTTAGCAGGTACTGAAGCTTTCTTT	CASSLAGTEAFF
TRBV10-3	.	TRBJ2-7	TRBD2	TGTGCCATCAGTGAGACGGGGAGGGGCGAGCAGTACTTC	CAISETGRGEQYF
TRBV4-2	.	TRBJ2-3	.	TGTGCCAGCAGCCAAGAATCTTCCGATACGCAGTATTTT	CASSQESSDTQYF
TRBV5-1	.	TRBJ1-4	.	TGCGCCAGCAGCTTGAAGGGGGAGGTTGGTGAAAAACTGTTTTTT	CASSLKGEVGEKLFF